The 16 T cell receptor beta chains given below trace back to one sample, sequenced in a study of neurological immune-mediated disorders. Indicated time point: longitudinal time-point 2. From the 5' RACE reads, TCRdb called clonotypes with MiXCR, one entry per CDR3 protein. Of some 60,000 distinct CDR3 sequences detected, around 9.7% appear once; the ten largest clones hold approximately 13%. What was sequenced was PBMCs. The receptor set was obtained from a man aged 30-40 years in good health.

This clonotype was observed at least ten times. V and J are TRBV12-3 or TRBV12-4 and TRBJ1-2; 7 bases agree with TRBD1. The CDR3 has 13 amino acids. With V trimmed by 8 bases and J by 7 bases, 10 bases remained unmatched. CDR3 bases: TGTGCCAGCCTATTGACAGGGTTGGGTGGCTACACCTTC. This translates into CASLLTGLGGYTF.

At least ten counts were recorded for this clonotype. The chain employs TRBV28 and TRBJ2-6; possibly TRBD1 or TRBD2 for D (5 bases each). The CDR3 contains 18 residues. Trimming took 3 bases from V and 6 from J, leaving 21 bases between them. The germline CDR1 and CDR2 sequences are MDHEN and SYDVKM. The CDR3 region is CASSLRGLGETMANVLTF. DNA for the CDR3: TGTGCCAGCAGTTTGAGAGGTTTGGGGGAAACTATGGCCAACGTCCTGACTTTC.

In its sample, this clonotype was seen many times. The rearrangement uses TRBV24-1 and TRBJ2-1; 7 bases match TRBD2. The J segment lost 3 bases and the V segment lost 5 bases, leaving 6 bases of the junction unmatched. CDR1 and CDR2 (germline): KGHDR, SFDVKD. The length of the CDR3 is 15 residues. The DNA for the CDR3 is TGTGCCACCAGTGGCCTAAGGGACTACTACAATGAGCAGTTCTTC. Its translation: CATSGLRDYYNEQFF.

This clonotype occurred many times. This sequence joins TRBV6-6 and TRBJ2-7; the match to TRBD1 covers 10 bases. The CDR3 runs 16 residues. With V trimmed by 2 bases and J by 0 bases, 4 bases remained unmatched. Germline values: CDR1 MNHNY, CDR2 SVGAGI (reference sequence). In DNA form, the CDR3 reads TGTGCCAGCAGTTACGAGACAGGGGGCAGCTCCTACGAGCAGTACTTC. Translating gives CASSYETGGSSYEQYF.

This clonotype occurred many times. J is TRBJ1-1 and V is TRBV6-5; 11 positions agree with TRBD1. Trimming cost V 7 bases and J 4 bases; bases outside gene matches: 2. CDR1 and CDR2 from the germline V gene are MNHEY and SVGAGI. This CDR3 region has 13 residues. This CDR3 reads CASTGTGGTEAFF. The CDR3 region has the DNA TGTGCCAGCACCGGGACAGGGGGCACTGAAGCTTTCTTT.

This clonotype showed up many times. Written as DNA, the CDR3 is TGTGCCAGCAGCTTTCAACAGGGAGCGACTAATGAAAAACTGTTTTTT. It codes for CASSFQQGATNEKLFF. The rearrangement joins TRBV7-6 to TRBJ1-4, with D possibly matching TRBD1 (6 bases). The CDR3 covers 16 residues. Trimming pared 3 bases from V and 2 bases from J, leaving 13 bases between. Germline V gene sequence: CDR1 SGHVS, CDR2 FNYEAQ. The full variable domain, with the rest looked up from reference TRBV7-6 and TRBJ1-4, is GAGVSQSPRYKVTKRGQDVALRCDPISGHVSLYWYRQALGQGPEFLTYFNYEAQQDKSGLPNDRFSAERPEGSISTLTIQRTEQRDSAMYRCASSFQQGATNEKLFFGSGTQLSVL.

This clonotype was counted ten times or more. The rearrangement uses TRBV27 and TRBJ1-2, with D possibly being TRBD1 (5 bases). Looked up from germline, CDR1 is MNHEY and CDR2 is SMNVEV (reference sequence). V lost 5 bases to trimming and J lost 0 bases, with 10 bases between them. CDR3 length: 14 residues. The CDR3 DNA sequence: TGTGCCAGCAGTGGACTAGGGGCTAACTATGGCTACACCTTC. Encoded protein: CASSGLGANYGYTF.

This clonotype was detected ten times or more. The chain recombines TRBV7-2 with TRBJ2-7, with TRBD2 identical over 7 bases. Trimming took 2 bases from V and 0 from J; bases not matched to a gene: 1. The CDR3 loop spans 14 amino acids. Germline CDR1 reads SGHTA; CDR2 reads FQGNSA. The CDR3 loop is CASSLQRDSYEQYF. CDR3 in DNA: TGTGCCAGCAGCTTACAGCGGGACTCCTACGAGCAGTACTTC.

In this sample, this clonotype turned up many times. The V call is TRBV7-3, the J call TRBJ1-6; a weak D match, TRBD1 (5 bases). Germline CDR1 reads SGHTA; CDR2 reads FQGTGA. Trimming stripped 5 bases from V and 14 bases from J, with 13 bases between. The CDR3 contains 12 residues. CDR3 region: CASSTLGGALHF. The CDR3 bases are TGTGCCAGCAGCACCCTAGGAGGGGCCCTCCACTTT. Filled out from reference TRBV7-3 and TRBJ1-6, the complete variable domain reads GAGVSQTPSNKVTEKGKYVELRCDPISGHTALYWYRQSLGQGPEFLIYFQGTGAADDSGLPNDRFFAVRPEGSVSTLKIQRTERGDSAVYLCASSTLGGALHFGNGTRLTVT.

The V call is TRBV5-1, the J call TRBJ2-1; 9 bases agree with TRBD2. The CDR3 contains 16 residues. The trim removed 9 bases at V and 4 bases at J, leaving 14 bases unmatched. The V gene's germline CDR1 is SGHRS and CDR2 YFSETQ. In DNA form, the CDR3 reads TGCGCCAACAGATTGGCCACGACTAGCGGTTACAATGAGCAGTTCTTC. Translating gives CANRLATTSGYNEQFF.

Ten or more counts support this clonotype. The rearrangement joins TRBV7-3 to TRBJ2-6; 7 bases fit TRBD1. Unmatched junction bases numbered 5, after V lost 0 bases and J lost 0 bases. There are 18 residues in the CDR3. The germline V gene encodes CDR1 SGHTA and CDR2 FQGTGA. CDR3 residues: CASSLTGQLYSGANVLTF. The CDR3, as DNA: TGTGCCAGCAGCTTAACGGGACAGCTGTACTCTGGGGCCAACGTCCTGACTTTC. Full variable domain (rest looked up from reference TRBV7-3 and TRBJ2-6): GAGVSQTPSNKVTEKGKYVELRCDPISGHTALYWYRQSLGQGPEFLIYFQGTGAADDSGLPNDRFFAVRPEGSVSTLKIQRTERGDSAVYLCASSLTGQLYSGANVLTFGAGSRLTVL.

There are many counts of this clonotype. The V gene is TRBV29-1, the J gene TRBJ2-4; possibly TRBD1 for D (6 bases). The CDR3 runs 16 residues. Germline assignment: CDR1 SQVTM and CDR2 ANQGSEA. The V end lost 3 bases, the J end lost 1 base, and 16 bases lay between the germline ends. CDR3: CSVDGAQGAAKNIQYF. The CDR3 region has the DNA TGCAGCGTTGATGGGGCACAGGGAGCGGCCAAAAACATTCAGTACTTC.

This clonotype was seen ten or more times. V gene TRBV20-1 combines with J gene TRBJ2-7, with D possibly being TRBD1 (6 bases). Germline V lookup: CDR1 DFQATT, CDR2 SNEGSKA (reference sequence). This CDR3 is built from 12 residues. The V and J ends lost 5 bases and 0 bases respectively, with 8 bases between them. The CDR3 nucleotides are TGCAGTGCTTACAGGGACTCCTACGAGCAGTACTTC. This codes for CSAYRDSYEQYF.

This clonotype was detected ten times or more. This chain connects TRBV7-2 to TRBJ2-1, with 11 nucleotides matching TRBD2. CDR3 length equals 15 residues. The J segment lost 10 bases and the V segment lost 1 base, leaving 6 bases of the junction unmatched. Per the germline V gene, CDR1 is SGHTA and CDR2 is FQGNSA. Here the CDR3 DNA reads TGTGCCAGCAGCTTAGTGACTAGCGGGGCCCGGGAGCAGTTCTTC. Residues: CASSLVTSGAREQFF.

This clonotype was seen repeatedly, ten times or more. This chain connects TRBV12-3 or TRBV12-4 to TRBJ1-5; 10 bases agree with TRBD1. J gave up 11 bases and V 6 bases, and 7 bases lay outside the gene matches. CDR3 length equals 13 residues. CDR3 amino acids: CASSPVGQGAQHF. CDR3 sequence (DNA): TGTGCCAGCAGCCCCGTCGGACAGGGGGCCCAGCATTTT.

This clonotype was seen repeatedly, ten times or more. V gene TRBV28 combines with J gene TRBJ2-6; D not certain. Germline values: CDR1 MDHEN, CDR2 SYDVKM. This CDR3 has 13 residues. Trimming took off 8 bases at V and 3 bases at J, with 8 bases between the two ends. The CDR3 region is CASSAHGANVLTF. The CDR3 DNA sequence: TGTGCCAGCTCGGCGCATGGGGCCAACGTCCTGACTTTC.